The entry below describes one T cell receptor beta chain. TCR beta CDR3 sequences were amplified from RNA transcripts. Initially, a first-round RT-PCR of the TCR CDR3 employed the HTBI primer set. TCRdb reanalysed the multiplex PCR reads using MiXCR and keeps one entry per CDR3 protein. The sample carries 490,000 or so distinct CDR3 sequences, about 20% recorded once. The CDR3 is 14 residues long. Trimming shortened V by 3 bases and J by 6 bases, and 14 bases separated the two germline ends. Germline lookup yields CDR1 LGHDT and CDR2 YNNKEL (reference sequence). These data belong to a study of T cells in Graves' hyperthyroidism and ophthalmopathy.

This clonotype was obtained from a woman aged 70-85 years with Graves' ophthalmopathy. The V gene is TRBV3-1, the J gene TRBJ1-2, with D tentatively TRBD1 (6 bases). The sample taken for sequencing was blood. CDR3 DNA sequence: TGTGCCAGCAGCCACTTGAGGGGGGAAGATGGCTACACCTTC. Translation gives CASSHLRGEDGYTF.